This T cell receptor beta chain emerged from a study of T cell repertoires in cytomegalovirus infection. This CDR3 comprises 14 residues. Per germline, CDR1 MNHEY and CDR2 SVGEGT. Trimming cost V 7 bases and J 0 bases; bases outside gene matches: 3. TCRdb processed the reads anew with MiXCR; each CDR3 protein has one entry. Of some 180,000 distinct CDR3 sequences in the sample, approximately 9.7% were seen once. Ten or more counts support this clonotype. The material sequenced was PBMCs. The TCR comes from a human donor in good health (CMV status not recorded). Some clones in this sample may be carry-over from other donors' samples. The rearrangement joins TRBV6-2 or TRBV6-3 to TRBJ2-7; 10 bases fit TRBD2. The CDR3 here is CASKLAGSSYEQYF. The CDR3 DNA is TGTGCCAGCAAACTAGCGGGGTCCTCCTACGAGCAGTACTTC.